Each of the 2 T cell receptor beta chains below was sequenced from the same sample in a study of T cell changes during pregnancy in multiple sclerosis. Clones were read by immunoSEQ multiplex PCR, and TCRdb kept only the in-frame ones, dropping some. The sample yields 70,000 to 100,000 clones, 85% to 95% seen once. The material was peripheral blood, obtained in the first trimester of pregnancy. These receptors were obtained from a female donor with multiple sclerosis, enrolled in a pregnancy study.

The chain carries TRBV2 and TRBJ1-1, with 7 bases identical to TRBD1. The V gene's germline CDR1 is SNHLY and CDR2 FYNNEI. The trim removed 2 bases at V and 4 bases at J, leaving 10 bases unmatched. CDR3 length: 16 residues. The CDR3 DNA follows: TGTGCCAGCAGTGAAAGGGGGGACAGACTAGTCACTGAAGCTTTCTTT. Protein product: CASSERGDRLVTEAFF.

This chain uses TRBV27 with TRBJ2-3; D not resolved. V was cut by 5 bases and J by 0 bases, with 9 bases left in between. This CDR3 is 14 amino acids long. Germline V gives CDR1 MNHEY, CDR2 SMNVEV (reference sequence). Here the CDR3 reads CASSPTTSTDTQYF. The DNA for the CDR3 is TGTGCCAGCAGTCCAACCACTAGCACAGATACGCAGTATTTT.